This T cell receptor beta chain was documented in a study of early T cells in non-severe SARS-CoV-2 infection. Regarding the study as a whole: Private and CD4 specificities were missed by VDJdb matching, skewed to anti-spike CD8.

In the library, individual cDNA molecules carried attached unique molecular identifiers. TCRdb re-analysed the 5' RACE reads in MiXCR, keeping a single row per CDR3 protein. Of under 45,000 distinct CDR3 sequences detected, approximately 11% appear once; the ten largest clones hold around a tenth. This clonotype has just a few counts. Its antigen is still unknown. Germline-derived CDR1 and CDR2 are ENHRY and SYGVKD. With 6 bases removed from V and 0 bases from J, the gap between germline ends came to 8 bases. This CDR3 spans 13 amino acids. This TCR derives from an adult who was a healthcare worker with PCR-confirmed SARS-CoV-2 infection or an uninfected control (not recorded which). The chain links TRBV10-3 to TRBJ1-1; tentatively, D is TRBD1 (5 bases). Sequencing was performed on whole blood. The CDR3 DNA reads TGTGCCATCAGGGGGGGTATGAACACTGAAGCTTTCTTT. Translation gives CAIRGGMNTEAFF.